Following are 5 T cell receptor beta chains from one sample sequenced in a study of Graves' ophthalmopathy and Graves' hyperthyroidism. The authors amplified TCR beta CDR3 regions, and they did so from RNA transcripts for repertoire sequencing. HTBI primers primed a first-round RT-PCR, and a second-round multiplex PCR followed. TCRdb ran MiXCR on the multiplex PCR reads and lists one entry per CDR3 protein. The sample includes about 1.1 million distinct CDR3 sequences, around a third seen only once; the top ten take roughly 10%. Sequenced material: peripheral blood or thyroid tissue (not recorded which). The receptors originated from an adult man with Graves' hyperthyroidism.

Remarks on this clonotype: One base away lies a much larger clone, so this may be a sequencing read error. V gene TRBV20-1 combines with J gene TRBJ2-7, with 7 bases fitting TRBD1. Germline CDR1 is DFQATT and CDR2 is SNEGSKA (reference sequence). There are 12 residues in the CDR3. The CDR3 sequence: CSTRGGADEQYF. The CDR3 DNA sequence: TGCAGTACTAGAGGGGGCGCGGACGAGCAGTACTTC.

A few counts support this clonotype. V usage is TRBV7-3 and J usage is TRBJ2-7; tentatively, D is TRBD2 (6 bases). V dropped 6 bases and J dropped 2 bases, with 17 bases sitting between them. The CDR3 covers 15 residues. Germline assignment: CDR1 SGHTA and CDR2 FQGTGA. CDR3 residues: CASSQAAGPAYEQYF. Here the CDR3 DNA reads TGTGCCAGCAGTCAAGCGGCGGGGCCAGCCTACGAGCAGTACTTC.

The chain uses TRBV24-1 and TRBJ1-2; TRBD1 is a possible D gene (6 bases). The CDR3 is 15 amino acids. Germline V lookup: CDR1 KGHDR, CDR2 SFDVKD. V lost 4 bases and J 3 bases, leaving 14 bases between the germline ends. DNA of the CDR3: TGTGCCACCAGTGAGACAGGTGGGGGAGACTATGGCTACACCTTC. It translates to CATSETGGGDYGYTF.

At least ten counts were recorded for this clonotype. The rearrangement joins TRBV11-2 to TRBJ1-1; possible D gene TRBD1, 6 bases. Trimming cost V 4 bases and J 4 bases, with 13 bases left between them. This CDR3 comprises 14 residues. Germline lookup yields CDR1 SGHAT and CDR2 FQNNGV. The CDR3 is CASSSQGTGTEAFF. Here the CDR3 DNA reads TGTGCCAGCAGCTCACAGGGAACGGGCACTGAAGCTTTCTTT.

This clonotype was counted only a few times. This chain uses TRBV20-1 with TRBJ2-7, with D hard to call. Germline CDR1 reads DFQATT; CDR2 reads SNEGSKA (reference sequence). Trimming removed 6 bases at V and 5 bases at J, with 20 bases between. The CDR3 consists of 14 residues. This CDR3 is CSAEEPRRGNEQYF. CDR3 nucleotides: TGCAGTGCAGAGGAACCCCGGCGTGGGAACGAGCAGTACTTC.